This entry is about one T cell receptor beta chain. The antigen remains undetermined. This entry belongs to a study of shared clonotypes between healthy human individuals. About the research overall: Donor composition was a couple of women and three men, aged 18 to 49. General observations from the study: What naive subsets generally showed was a larger estimated richness than memory subsets showed.

An approximately 200 ng quantity of DNA, 29,000 or so T cell genomes, went into the sorted-subset replicate PCRs. TCRdb's copy holds only in-frame clones and misses some; the assay was immunoSEQ multiplex PCR. The repertoire has 2.5 million or so clones, approximately 94% of them found once; the top ten carry roughly 0.14%. Material for sequencing was naive CD4+ T cells sorted from blood. The subset was: CD45RA+ positively selected. The sequence was obtained from a young man in good health.

CDR3 sequence (DNA): TGTGCCAGCAGCCAAGAGGGGACAGGGTCTTACGAGCAGTACTTC. It encodes CASSQEGTGSYEQYF. V gene TRBV7-2 combines with J gene TRBJ2-7, with 9 bases that match TRBD1. The ends lost 5 bases at V and 4 bases at J; junction bases unmatched: 9. CDR3 length equals 15 residues. Looked up from germline, CDR1 is SGHTA and CDR2 is FQGNSA.